A selection of T cell receptor beta chains follows, all from one sample in a study of spatial heterogeneity in lung cancer. Each CDR3 protein gets one entry after TCRdb re-called the 5' RACE reads with MiXCR. The sample lists around 150 distinct CDR3 sequences, roughly a fifth occurring once. Material: normal lung tissue next to the tumor, obtained at surgery. These receptors were obtained from a female donor with early-stage non-small cell lung cancer. Both conserved end residues are part of each CDR3. D genes are given only for firm matches.

NA	TRBV30	TRBJ1-4	CAWSAGYGEKLFF
TRBD1	TRBV3-1	TRBJ1-6	CASSLTTGDSPLHF
TRBD1	TRBV7-9	TRBJ1-2	CASSLDLKGALPGGYTF
TRBD1	TRBV20-1	TRBJ2-1	CSARPSGDREGNEQFF
TRBD1	TRBV7-2	TRBJ2-3	CASRGQGAPTDTQYF
NA	TRBV6-2/TRBV6-3	TRBJ2-6	CASNSLGSGANVLTF
NA	TRBV7-2	TRBJ2-1	CASSLLGLGQFF
NA	TRBV30	TRBJ2-7	CAWEFARTYEQYF
TRBD1	TRBV7-6	TRBJ2-3	CASSGQGIDTQYF
NA	TRBV19	TRBJ1-4	CASSTRDGNEKLFF
NA	TRBV5-4	TRBJ2-2	CASSSGESRNTGELFF
NA	TRBV6-5	TRBJ2-2	CASSRQGLAGELFF
NA	TRBV28	TRBJ2-3	CASSPPRAETDTQYF
NA	TRBV6-2/TRBV6-3	TRBJ2-6	CASSDRNSGANVLTF
NA	TRBV9	TRBJ2-1	CASSVRTSSYNEQFF
NA	TRBV7-8	TRBJ2-1	CASSQGGAGETEQFF
NA	TRBV6-5	TRBJ2-6	CASSYLIAGFPSGANVLTF
TRBD2	TRBV19	TRBJ2-5	CASNPAGVEETQYF
TRBD2	TRBV20-1	TRBJ2-5	CSARGGAKETQYF
NA	TRBV30	TRBJ1-5	CAWSEGGEAQPQHF
NA	TRBV7-2	TRBJ2-6	CASSLSRVMPSGANVLTF
NA	TRBV27	TRBJ2-1	CASSLGSIHEQFF
NA	TRBV24-1	TRBJ2-5	CATSDRSGFGETQYF
NA	TRBV6-5	TRBJ1-1	CASSYWGKNTEAFF
TRBD2	TRBV9	TRBJ2-5	CASSSGGLAGGTSETQYF
NA	TRBV30	TRBJ2-3	CAYDRMSTDTQYF
NA	TRBV11-2	TRBJ2-1	CASSLSGTLTYNEQFF
NA	TRBV5-4	TRBJ1-1	CASSLVGEGNTEAFF
NA	TRBV5-1	TRBJ2-5	CASSWDQETQYF
NA	TRBV7-2	TRBJ2-1	CASSLVKGTYNEQFF
TRBD2	TRBV28	TRBJ2-3	CASSLSTSGGLTDTQYF
TRBD2	TRBV19	TRBJ2-2	CASSHSRATSGRARGTGELFF
TRBD2	TRBV2	TRBJ2-5	CASSGESSGGWQETQYF
TRBD1	TRBV18	TRBJ1-5	CASSPGTASNQPQHF
NA	TRBV7-9	TRBJ1-5	CASSSVGPGNQPQHF
NA	TRBV2	TRBJ2-2	CASSPPGGLNTGELFF